What follows describes a single T cell receptor beta chain. Its antigen is undetermined. Produced via immunoSEQ multiplex PCR; TCRdb's table is partial and in-frame only. The table lists millions of clones, over 85% of them singletons. These data belong to a study of shared clonotypes between healthy human individuals. Study at large: A donor's plate count was three for CD4 naive and three for CD4 memory; CD8 naive had two and CD8 memory one. Study results and caveats: Blood alone was sampled, and tissue repertoires likely differ. Rarefaction revealed incomplete sorted-subset sequencing despite large depth. All-four-donor shared clonotypes had higher generation probabilities than non-shared clonotypes did.

The V end lost 2 bases, the J end lost 4 bases, and 9 bases lay between the germline ends. Germline CDR1 reads ENHRY; CDR2 reads SYGVKD. CDR3 length: 14 amino acids. This chain uses TRBV10-3 with TRBJ1-5; no clear D. Sequencing was done on a sample of naive CD4+ T cells sorted from blood. Subset described: CD45RA+ positively selected. The clonotype originates from a man aged 18-30 years in good health. CDR3 nucleotides: TGTGCCATCAGTGAGGGCCAGCCAAATCAGCCCCAGCATTTT. This sequence encodes CAISEGQPNQPQHF.